The T cell receptor (beta chain) described here comes from a study of cytomegalovirus exposure and HLA in healthy donors. Study findings and constraints: In vitro confirmation showed a few CMV-associated chains to be CMV antigen specific.

The CDR3 spans 14 residues. V was cut by 1 base and J by 6 bases, with 9 bases left in between. Germline V CDR1 and CDR2: SGHNT, YENEEA. Regarding this clone: Its specificity is not known.

60 Vbeta and 13 Jbeta primers were used in PCR. Generated by immunoSEQ multiplex PCR, the TCRdb table keeps only in-frame clones and is missing some. Of under 50,000 clones listed, 87% are singletons. The clonotype was recovered from a woman between 35 and 50 years old in good health and CMV-seropositive. This chain joins TRBV11-3 and TRBJ2-2, with a weak D call TRBD2 (5 bases). The sequenced sample consisted of PBMCs. CDR3: CASSLAGTAGELFF. As DNA, the CDR3 is TGTGCCAGCAGCTTAGCGGGAACGGCCGGGGAGCTGTTTTTT.